A selection of T cell receptor beta chains follows, all from one sample in a study of technical replicates of blood from a handful of donors. Only in-frame clones appear in the TCRdb table, and some are missing; sequencing was by immunoSEQ multiplex PCR. The data hold about 97,000 clones, with roughly 95% observed a single time. The sequenced sample consisted of T cells isolated from PBMCs. These receptors were obtained from a human donor in good health. CDR3s include the opening cysteine and the closing phenylalanine or tryptophan. D genes are given only for firm matches. Some rows mark clone size as missing; the rest say once, few, many or name a class of expanded clone.

J: TRBJ1-1; D: TRBD1; size: -; V: TRBV11-2; DNA: TGTGCCAGCAGCTCAGGGGGTTGGGACCCACTTGAAGCTTTCTTT; CDR3: CASSSGGWDPLEAFF
J: TRBJ2-1; D: TRBD2; size: -; V: TRBV19; DNA: TGTGCCAGTAGTAGCGGGAGTGCCCCTTGGTATGAGCAGTTCTTC; CDR3: CASSSGSAPWYEQFF
J: TRBJ2-2; D: -; size: -; V: TRBV4-2; DNA: TGTGCCAGCAGCCAAGGTCTCGGACAAGCGAACACCGGGGAGCTGTTTTTT; CDR3: CASSQGLGQANTGELFF
J: TRBJ1-6; D: -; size: -; V: TRBV13; DNA: TGTGCCAGCAGCTTACAGGGAAGCTCCTATAATTCACCCCTCCACTTT; CDR3: CASSLQGSSYNSPLHF
J: TRBJ2-7; D: -; size: -; V: TRBV5-1; DNA: TGCGCCAGCAGCCCGGGGTCCTACGAGCAGTACTTC; CDR3: CASSPGSYEQYF
J: TRBJ1-4; D: -; size: -; V: TRBV15; DNA: TGTGCCACCAGCGGGGGGACGGGGGGTAATGAAAAACTGTTTTTT; CDR3: CATSGGTGGNEKLFF
J: TRBJ2-1; D: -; size: once; V: TRBV28; DNA: TGTGCCAGCAACCCAACAGGGAATGGCAATGAGCAGTTCTTC; CDR3: CASNPTGNGNEQFF
J: TRBJ2-5; D: -; size: -; V: TRBV5-1; DNA: TGCGCCAGCAGCTTGGATGTCTGGACCCAGTACTTC; CDR3: CASSLDVWTQYF
J: TRBJ2-2; D: -; size: -; V: TRBV5-1; DNA: TGCGCCAGCAGCTTACAGGGTTACACCGGGGAGCTGTTTTTT; CDR3: CASSLQGYTGELFF
J: TRBJ2-1; D: -; size: -; V: TRBV7-3; DNA: TGTGCCAGCAGCCCAAGGGACTCCTTTTCCGATGAGCAGTTCTTC; CDR3: CASSPRDSFSDEQFF
J: TRBJ1-6; D: -; size: once; V: TRBV27; DNA: TGTGCCAGCAGTTTCCGAATAATTGGACAAGGCGCTAGTTCACCCCTCCACTTT; CDR3: CASSFRIIGQGASSPLHF
J: TRBJ1-4; D: -; size: -; V: TRBV7-2; DNA: TGTGCCAGCAGCTCGCCATGGGGGGGGACTAATGAAAAACTGTTTTTT; CDR3: CASSSPWGGTNEKLFF
J: TRBJ2-7; D: -; size: -; V: TRBV2; DNA: TGTGCCAGCAGTGATGGACTGCCCCCCTACGAGCAGTACTTC; CDR3: CASSDGLPPYEQYF
J: TRBJ2-4; D: -; size: -; V: TRBV10-3; DNA: TGTGCCATCAGTGGGGCAGGGGTCAAAAACATTCAGTACTTC; CDR3: CAISGAGVKNIQYF
J: TRBJ2-3; D: -; size: -; V: TRBV20-1; DNA: TGCAGTGCTGCAGGGCTGGGTACGCAGTATTTT; CDR3: CSAAGLGTQYF
J: TRBJ2-7; D: TRBD1; size: -; V: TRBV29-1; DNA: TGCAGCGTCGACAGGGGAACCCACGAGCAGTACTTC; CDR3: CSVDRGTHEQYF
J: TRBJ1-5; D: TRBD1; size: -; V: TRBV27; DNA: TGTGCCAGCAGCCCACAGGGGGGCAATCAGCCCCAGCATTTT; CDR3: CASSPQGGNQPQHF
J: TRBJ2-1; D: TRBD2; size: -; V: TRBV30; DNA: TGTGCCTGGAGTGGAGATAGCGGGGCGCCTTCCTACAATGAGCAGTTCTTC; CDR3: CAWSGDSGAPSYNEQFF
J: TRBJ2-7; D: TRBD2; size: -; V: TRBV6-5; DNA: TGTGCCAGCAGTTCTAGCGGTAGAAAAAGCTCCTACGAGCAGTACTTC; CDR3: CASSSSGRKSSYEQYF
J: TRBJ2-3; D: -; size: once; V: TRBV9; DNA: TGTGCCAGCAGCGTTTTAGCGGACTTGGATACGCAGTATTTT; CDR3: CASSVLADLDTQYF
J: TRBJ2-7; D: TRBD1; size: -; V: TRBV5-1; DNA: TGCGCCAGCAGCTCGAGGACAGGGCCCTACGAGCAGTACTTC; CDR3: CASSSRTGPYEQYF
J: TRBJ2-1; D: -; size: -; V: TRBV6-1; DNA: TGTGCCAGCAGTGAAGCAACAGCCCAGGGTCCCTCCTACAATGAGCAGTTCTTC; CDR3: CASSEATAQGPSYNEQFF
J: TRBJ1-1; D: -; size: -; V: TRBV7-9; DNA: TGTGCCAGCAGCTTATCAGACAGGATGGAAGCTTTCTTT; CDR3: CASSLSDRMEAFF
J: TRBJ1-2; D: -; size: -; V: TRBV7-9; DNA: TGTGCCAGCCGGATGGGGGACAGCTACACCTTC; CDR3: CASRMGDSYTF
J: TRBJ2-1; D: -; size: -; V: TRBV11-2; DNA: TGTGCCAGCAGCTTAGTTATGGCAGGGGTATTCTTC; CDR3: CASSLVMAGVFF
J: TRBJ2-7; D: TRBD1; size: -; V: TRBV6-1; DNA: TGTGCCAGCAGTGAAGCCCAACAGGGGTCGAAGCAGTACTTC; CDR3: CASSEAQQGSKQYF
J: TRBJ2-7; D: TRBD1; size: -; V: TRBV28; DNA: TGTGCCAGCAGTTTTTTTCCGGGACAGAGTACCTACGAGCAGTACTTC; CDR3: CASSFFPGQSTYEQYF
J: TRBJ1-6; D: -; size: -; V: TRBV30; DNA: TGTGCCTGGAGTGGCCGGTTGGGGAGTTCACCCCTCCACTTT; CDR3: CAWSGRLGSSPLHF
J: TRBJ2-1; D: -; size: -; V: TRBV5-1; DNA: TGCGCCAGCAGCCGGAACAGGGCGGGGGACAATGAGCAGTTCTTC; CDR3: CASSRNRAGDNEQFF
J: TRBJ2-7; D: -; size: -; V: TRBV9; DNA: TGTGCCAGCAGCGTAGACCTTAGGGGGGAGCAGTACTTC; CDR3: CASSVDLRGEQYF
J: TRBJ2-5; D: TRBD2; size: -; V: TRBV5-1; DNA: TGCGCCAGCAGCCAGGGACGGCGGGAGGAGACCCAGTACTTC; CDR3: CASSQGRREETQYF
J: TRBJ1-1; D: -; size: -; V: TRBV28; DNA: TGTGCCAGCAGATTCCGGGACACTGAAGCTTTCTTT; CDR3: CASRFRDTEAFF
J: TRBJ2-2; D: -; size: -; V: TRBV5-1; DNA: TGCGCCAGCTTCGGCGGGGTTAACACCGGGGAGCTGTTTTTT; CDR3: CASFGGVNTGELFF
J: TRBJ2-3; D: -; size: -; V: TRBV5-1; DNA: TGCGCCAGCAGCCCAAATTTGAACGGCGGGATCACAGATACGCAGTATTTT; CDR3: CASSPNLNGGITDTQYF
J: TRBJ2-2; D: -; size: -; V: TRBV18; DNA: TGTGCCAGCTCACCACCAACGGGGAACACCGGGGAGCTGTTTTTT; CDR3: CASSPPTGNTGELFF
J: TRBJ1-2; D: -; size: -; V: TRBV4-2; DNA: TGTGCCAGCAGCCAAGATCCGATCGAGCAGGCAGACGGCTACACCTTC; CDR3: CASSQDPIEQADGYTF
J: TRBJ2-5; D: TRBD1; size: -; V: TRBV2; DNA: TGTGCCACCCATAAGGGGGCAAGGGAGACCCAGTACTTC; CDR3: CATHKGARETQYF
J: TRBJ1-2; D: -; size: few; V: TRBV7-9; DNA: TGTGCCAGCAGCCCGAGAGATTATGGCTACACCTTC; CDR3: CASSPRDYGYTF
J: TRBJ2-7; D: TRBD1; size: -; V: TRBV2; DNA: TGTGCCAGCAGAGCGAGTTGGGACAGTCACTACGAGCAGTACTTC; CDR3: CASRASWDSHYEQYF
J: TRBJ2-6; D: TRBD1; size: -; V: TRBV30; DNA: TGTGCCTGGAGTCTGATTACGTGGCAGGGGGCGTTCTCTGGGGCCAACGTCCTGACTTTC; CDR3: CAWSLITWQGAFSGANVLTF
J: TRBJ2-3; D: -; size: once; V: TRBV7-2; DNA: TGTGCCAGCAGCTTAGGCGGGGTAACAGATACGCAGTATTTT; CDR3: CASSLGGVTDTQYF
J: TRBJ1-5; D: -; size: -; V: TRBV5-4; DNA: TGTGCCAGCAGCCTCCCCAATCAGCCCCAGCATTTT; CDR3: CASSLPNQPQHF
J: TRBJ2-7; D: TRBD1; size: -; V: TRBV6-5; DNA: TGTGCCAGCAGTTACATCGGGACAGGGGACAACGAGCAGTACTTC; CDR3: CASSYIGTGDNEQYF
J: TRBJ1-3; D: TRBD1; size: -; V: TRBV7-8; DNA: TGTGCCAGCAGCCGCCAGGGACAGGCAAGCTCTGGAAACACCATATATTTT; CDR3: CASSRQGQASSGNTIYF
J: TRBJ2-7; D: -; size: -; V: TRBV15; DNA: TGTGCCACCAGCGGAGGGGAAGGGGGCAACTACGAGCAGTACTTC; CDR3: CATSGGEGGNYEQYF
J: TRBJ2-7; D: -; size: -; V: TRBV20-1; DNA: TGCAGTGCTAGGAGTCGGGGGGAGCAGTACTTC; CDR3: CSARSRGEQYF